This T cell receptor (beta chain) was profiled in a study of shared clonotypes between healthy human individuals. Overall study: The plates for each donor numbered three CD4 naive, three CD4 memory, two CD8 naive and one CD8 memory.

Naive CD8 cells, CD45RO-negative and positively selected for CCR7, excluded terminally differentiated effector memory CD45RA+ cells. The study drew its donors from healthy HIV-negative adults without recent acute infections or vaccinations. Trimming took off 0 bases at V and 4 bases at J, with 9 bases between the two ends. CDR3 size: 14 residues. CDR1 is MGHRA and CDR2 is YSYEKL in the germline V gene. Measured with immunoSEQ multiplex PCR; TCRdb has only the in-frame clones, and not every one. The profile shows about 2 million clones, roughly 94% of them singletons. This TCR was sampled from a man younger than 35 in good health. The V call is TRBV4-1, the J call TRBJ1-2, with unresolved D. The sequenced material came from naive CD8+ T cells sorted from blood. CDR3 in amino acids: CASSQDGLGYGYTF. The DNA of the CDR3 is TGCGCCAGCAGCCAAGATGGGTTGGGCTATGGCTACACCTTC.